One and the same sample provided the 21 T cell receptor beta chains below, sequenced in a study of cytomegalovirus exposure and HLA in healthy donors. PCR primers comprised 60 Vbeta and 13 Jbeta primers. The table came from immunoSEQ multiplex PCR; TCRdb's copy has only in-frame clones and leaves some out. The table has roughly 160,000 clones, roughly four fifths seen once. Sample: PBMCs. All receptors derive from a man between 50 and 59 years old in good health and CMV-seropositive.

The V gene is TRBV11-2, the J gene TRBJ1-4, with 7 positions matching TRBD1. The CDR3 extends over 15 amino acids. Trimming at V came to 5 bases and at J to 0 bases, leaving 3 bases not matched to a gene. Germline CDR1 and CDR2: SGHAT and FQNNGV. The CDR3 is CASSLGQATNEKLFF. CDR3 bases: TGTGCCAGCAGCCTCGGACAGGCAACTAATGAAAAACTGTTTTTT.

This clone has only a few counts. V usage is TRBV5-4 and J usage is TRBJ1-1, with 9 positions matching TRBD1. The CDR3 has 14 residues. The germline V gene encodes CDR1 SGHNT and CDR2 YYREEE (reference sequence). After removal of 2 bases from V and 5 bases from J, the junction contained 4 bases not matched to a gene. In DNA, the CDR3 is TGTGCCAGCAGCTTCGAGACAGGGGGGACTGAAGCTTTCTTT. The encoded protein is CASSFETGGTEAFF. The full variable domain, its missing parts supplied by reference TRBV5-4 and TRBJ1-1, is ETGVTQSPTHLIKTRGQQVTLRCSSQSGHNTVSWYQQALGQGPQFIFQYYREEENGRGNFPPRFSGLQFPNYSSELNVNALELDDSALYLCASSFETGGTEAFFGQGTRLTVV.

The rearrangement uses TRBV30 and TRBJ1-1, with D possibly TRBD1 on 5 matching bases. CDR1 GTSNPN and CDR2 SVGIG come from the germline V gene (reference sequence). Trimming removed 0 bases from V and 6 bases from J, with 11 bases in between. The CDR3 is 13 residues long. This CDR3 reads CAWSVGGGSEAFF. CDR3 in DNA: TGTGCCTGGAGTGTTGGTGGGGGGTCTGAAGCTTTCTTT.

The chain combines TRBV4-2 with TRBJ2-3; TRBD2 matches 15 bases. Germline values: CDR1 LGHNA, CDR2 YNFKEQ. There are 16 residues in the CDR3. The junction had 0 bases not matched to a gene; V was cut back by 1 base and J by 4 bases. CDR3 sequence: CASSQGTSGGADTQYF. The CDR3 coding sequence is TGTGCCAGCAGCCAAGGGACTAGCGGGGGGGCAGATACGCAGTATTTT.

The chain joins TRBV28 to TRBJ1-1; 10 bases align to TRBD1. The CDR3 sequence is 18 residues long. The V segment lost 5 bases and the J segment 2 bases; nucleotides outside the gene matches: 14. In germline, CDR1 is MDHEN, CDR2 SYDVKM. The CDR3 nucleotides read TGTGCCAGCAGTCTTCTAAATCCGACAGGGGGCTTAAACACTGAAGCTTTCTTT. It specifies CASSLLNPTGGLNTEAFF. The full variable domain, its missing parts supplied by reference TRBV28 and TRBJ1-1, is DVKVTQSSRYLVKRTGEKVFLECVQDMDHENMFWYRQDPGLGLRLIYFSYDVKMKEKGDIPEGYSVSREKKERFSLILESASTNQTSMYLCASSLLNPTGGLNTEAFFGQGTRLTVV.

This chain joins TRBV6-9 and TRBJ2-7; TRBD2 aligns across 8 bases. This CDR3 contains 15 residues. Trimming removed 4 bases from V and 4 bases from J; junction bases left unmatched: 9. The germline gives CDR1 MNHGY, CDR2 SVAAGI. CDR3 sequence reads: CASSSIAGGGYEQYF. For the CDR3, the DNA is TGTGCCAGCAGTTCAATAGCCGGGGGGGGGTACGAGCAGTACTTC.

V is TRBV27 and J is TRBJ2-1; 9 bases are shared with TRBD2. Germline V gene data show CDR1 as MNHEY and CDR2 as SMNVEV (reference sequence). The CDR3 has 14 amino acids. Germline trimming cut 4 bases from V and 8 bases from J; bases unmatched to any gene: 6. The CDR3 nucleotides read TGTGCCAGCAGTTACAGCGGGAGGCGGGATGAGCAGTTCTTC. Its protein is CASSYSGRRDEQFF.

The V and J genes are TRBV5-1 and TRBJ2-7; D possibly corresponds to TRBD1 (5 bases). This CDR3 has 16 residues. Germline CDR1 SGHRS, CDR2 YFSETQ. V lost 3 bases and J 4 bases, leaving 20 bases between the germline ends. The DNA of the CDR3 is TGCGCCAGCAGCTCCTACCTGGACCCAGGGAATTACGAGCAGTACTTC. Protein sequence: CASSSYLDPGNYEQYF. The full variable domain, its missing parts supplied by reference TRBV5-1 and TRBJ2-7, is KAGVTQTPRYLIKTRGQQVTLSCSPISGHRSVSWYQQTPGQGLQFLFEYFSETQRNKGNFPGRFSGRQFSNSRSEMNVSTLELGDSALYLCASSSYLDPGNYEQYFGPGTRLTVT.

The CDR3 DNA sequence: TGTGCCAGCAGGGGGACAGGGGGCACCTACGAGCAGTACTTC. Its translation: CASRGTGGTYEQYF. The J gene is TRBJ2-7, the V gene TRBV2; 12 nucleotides match TRBD1. Germline loops: CDR1 SNHLY, CDR2 FYNNEI. Unmatched junction bases numbered 2, after V lost 6 bases and J lost 2 bases. The CDR3 sequence is 14 residues long.

In its sample, this clone was seen once. V gene TRBV6-5 combines with J gene TRBJ1-1; D is unresolved. Germline-derived CDR1 and CDR2 are MNHEY and SVGAGI. The CDR3 loop spans 13 amino acids. The V end lost 1 base, the J end lost 1 base, and 4 bases lay between the germline ends. CDR3 amino acids: CASSYYGNTEAFF. The CDR3 DNA sequence: TGTGCCAGCAGTTACTACGGGAACACTGAAGCTTTCTTT.

The chain is built from TRBV7-2 and TRBJ1-3; 9 bases fit TRBD1. This CDR3 is 15 amino acids long. J gave up 2 bases and V 3 bases, and 2 bases lay outside the gene matches. Germline V gives CDR1 SGHTA, CDR2 FQGNSA. DNA for the CDR3: TGTGCCAGCAGCTTGACAGGGGGGCCTGGAAACACCATATATTTT. It translates to CASSLTGGPGNTIYF.

This sequence joins TRBV2 and TRBJ1-5; 10 bases agree with TRBD1. This CDR3 contains 15 residues. The J segment lost 7 bases and the V segment lost 5 bases, leaving 8 bases of the junction unmatched. Germline CDR1 reads SNHLY; CDR2 reads FYNNEI. The CDR3 spells CASSQSGQGTQPQHF. In DNA form, the CDR3 reads TGTGCCAGCAGTCAATCGGGACAGGGGACCCAGCCCCAGCATTTT.

The chain uses TRBV7-3 and TRBJ2-5, with 10 bases identical to TRBD2. Trimming cost V 5 bases and J 3 bases; bases outside gene matches: 3. The germline CDR1 and CDR2 sequences are SGHTA and FQGTGA. The CDR3 totals 14 residues. The CDR3 here is CASSATSGEETQYF. CDR3 DNA: TGTGCCAGCAGCGCAACTAGCGGGGAAGAGACCCAGTACTTC.

The chain uses TRBV6-6 and TRBJ2-7; 13 bases agree with TRBD2. Germline V gene lookup returns CDR1 MNHNY and CDR2 SVGAGI (reference sequence). The V gene end was trimmed by 6 bases and the J gene end by 1 base; junction bases not matched to a gene: 3. This CDR3 is 15 amino acids long. CDR3 amino acids: CASRPLAGGSYEQYF. The DNA of the CDR3 is TGTGCCAGCAGACCACTAGCGGGAGGGTCCTACGAGCAGTACTTC.

This chain connects TRBV30 to TRBJ1-2; TRBD1 agrees at 7 bases. The CDR3 is 13 amino acids. Trimming at V came to 0 bases and at J to 8 bases, leaving 6 bases not matched to a gene. Germline CDR1 reads GTSNPN; CDR2 reads SVGIG (reference sequence). The CDR3 DNA is TGTGCCTGGAGTGTGGGACAGCCGGGAGGCTACACCTTC. This gives the protein CAWSVGQPGGYTF.

This clone was seen a handful of times. The chain is built from TRBV5-1 and TRBJ2-3; D is undetermined. CDR3 length: 15 amino acids. The V and J ends lost 0 bases and 2 bases respectively, with 10 bases between them. Per germline, CDR1 SGHRS and CDR2 YFSETQ. The CDR3 sequence is CASSLEQAATDTQYF. Written as DNA, the CDR3 is TGCGCCAGCAGCTTGGAGCAGGCCGCCACAGATACGCAGTATTTT.

The chain joins TRBV6-5 to TRBJ2-7, with 8 nucleotides matching TRBD2. The length of the CDR3 is 15 residues. CDR1 and CDR2 (germline): MNHEY, SVGAGI. V was pared by 3 bases and J by 1 base, with 5 bases of the junction left unmatched. The CDR3 DNA reads TGTGCCAGCAGTTATTGGGCTAGCGGGTCCTACGAGCAGTACTTC. It translates to CASSYWASGSYEQYF.

The count of this clone is one. The gene calls are TRBV5-1 and TRBJ2-7; D might be TRBD1 (6 bases). V was cut by 0 bases and J by 4 bases, with 14 bases left in between. CDR1 SGHRS and CDR2 YFSETQ come from the germline V gene. CDR3 size: 15 residues. The CDR3 here is CASSLGGGVQYEQYF. As DNA, the CDR3 is TGCGCCAGCAGCTTGGGAGGGGGTGTACAATACGAGCAGTACTTC.

The chain has TRBV29-1 and TRBJ2-7; D possibly corresponds to TRBD2 (5 bases). CDR1 and CDR2 (germline): SQVTM, ANQGSEA. CDR3 length: 12 amino acids. V was shortened by 5 bases and J by 6 bases, with 14 bases between the two germline ends. The CDR3 here is CSVQTLLGEQYF. The CDR3 DNA is TGCAGCGTTCAAACCTTACTAGGCGAGCAGTACTTC.

This chain uses TRBV29-1 with TRBJ2-7, with TRBD2 matching over 7 bases. Germline V lookup: CDR1 SQVTM, CDR2 ANQGSEA. The CDR3 totals 13 residues. The V segment lost 6 bases and the J segment 3 bases; nucleotides outside the gene matches: 8. This CDR3 is CSVQFRGSYEQYF. CDR3 nucleotides: TGCAGCGTCCAGTTTCGCGGGAGCTACGAGCAGTACTTC.

Comments on this clone: This CDR3 is also generated by other DNA sequences in the sample. The chain is built from TRBV4-2 and TRBJ1-3, with D possibly matching TRBD1 (5 bases). This CDR3 has 15 residues. Trimming took off 0 bases at V and 1 base at J, with 7 bases between the two ends. Germline CDR1 is LGHNA and CDR2 is YNFKEQ. The CDR3 spells CASSQDRGSGNTIYF. The CDR3 DNA follows: TGTGCCAGCAGCCAAGATAGGGGTTCTGGAAACACCATATATTTT.